The 12 T cell receptor beta chains given below trace back to one sample, sequenced in a study of blood T cell repertoires in COVID-19. Method: immunoSEQ multiplex PCR; TCRdb's copy keeps in-frame clones and lacks some. The top ten hold roughly 0.25% of the sample, which has about 670,000 clones, 90% seen once. Material: peripheral blood. The receptors were gathered from a woman aged 18-29 years with acute or convalescent COVID-19.

The V call is TRBV7-8, the J call TRBJ1-3; D not resolved. CDR1 SGHVS and CDR2 FQNEAQ come from the germline V gene. The CDR3 spans 15 residues. The V gene lost 5 bases and the J gene lost 0 bases, with 11 bases spanning the gap. In DNA, the CDR3 is TGTGCCAGCAGCCCTTCGGGGATCTCTGGAAACACCATATATTTT. Translating it yields CASSPSGISGNTIYF.

On this clone: Other DNA sequences in the same sample also yield this CDR3. The gene calls are TRBV6-2 or TRBV6-3 and TRBJ1-1; D unclear. The CDR3 is 13 amino acids. Looked up from germline, CDR1 is MNHEY and CDR2 is SVGEGT. The germline V and J ends were trimmed by 2 bases and 1 base, with 5 bases remaining between them. CDR3 region: CASSYAENTEAFF. Written as DNA, the CDR3 is TGTGCCAGCAGTTACGCGGAGAACACTGAAGCTTTCTTT.

V and J are TRBV3-1 (or the pseudogene TRBV3-2) and TRBJ1-1, with a weak D call TRBD1 (5 bases). The CDR3 contains 15 residues. From germline, CDR1 is LGHDT and CDR2 YNNKEL (reference sequence). V was pared by 2 bases and J by 3 bases, with 13 bases between. CDR3 in DNA: TGTGCCAGCAGCCAAACCCCGGGGGGGTACACTGAAGCTTTCTTT. The encoded protein is CASSQTPGGYTEAFF.

This clone has a single count. Other DNA sequences within the sample encode an identical CDR3. This chain uses TRBV13 with TRBJ1-1; possible D gene TRBD1, 5 bases. The CDR3 contains 12 residues. Germline CDR1 and CDR2: PRHDT and FYEKMQ (reference sequence). Trimming pared 5 bases from V and 3 bases from J, leaving 7 bases between. CDR3 bases: TGTGCCAGCAGCCTCAGGGACACTGAAGCTTTCTTT. It codes for CASSLRDTEAFF.

The V call is TRBV5-1, the J call TRBJ1-6; tentative D call: TRBD1 (6 bases). The germline gives CDR1 SGHRS, CDR2 YFSETQ. V was shortened by 0 bases and J by 7 bases, with 11 bases between the two germline ends. There are 15 residues in the CDR3. Here the CDR3 DNA reads TGCGCCAGCAGCTTGGCCGCAGGGGCCAATTCACCCCTCCACTTT. This codes for CASSLAAGANSPLHF.

Of note for this clone: A junction end diverges from the germline sequence, so it may reflect a read error. The CDR3 protein is CSVEGEGEEYGYTF. CDR3 in DNA: TGCAGCGTAGAAGGGGAGGGGGAGGAATATGGCTACACCTTC. This chain connects TRBV29-1 to TRBJ1-2, with D perhaps matching TRBD1 (6 bases). The CDR3 is made up of 14 amino acids. Looked up from germline, CDR1 is SQVTM and CDR2 is ANQGSEA.

The V gene is TRBV29-1, the J gene TRBJ1-2; D uncertain. V lost 8 bases and J 3 bases, leaving 19 bases between the germline ends. The CDR3 loop spans 14 amino acids. Germline V lookup: CDR1 SQVTM, CDR2 ANQGSEA. The CDR3 nucleotides read TGCAGCATATTGTCCCCGGGAACGGACTATGGCTACACCTTC. Protein sequence: CSILSPGTDYGYTF.

V and J are TRBV23-1 and TRBJ1-1; 9 nucleotides align to TRBD1. TRBV23-1 is given ORF status, its function remaining uncertain. The CDR3 consists of 13 residues. With V trimmed by 6 bases and J by 1 base, 0 bases remained unmatched. The CDR3 loop reads CASRGQGNTEAFF. In DNA, the CDR3 is TGCGCCAGCAGGGGACAGGGGAACACTGAAGCTTTCTTT.

The CDR3 spells CASSPGGDGNYGYTF. CDR3 in DNA: TGTGCCAGCAGTCCGGGAGGAGACGGGAACTATGGCTACACCTTC. V is TRBV6-4 and J is TRBJ1-2; D unresolved. Deletions cut 5 bases from V and 2 bases from J, with 15 bases between. The CDR3 extends over 15 amino acids. Germline CDR1 reads MRHNA; CDR2 reads SNTAGT.

The CDR3 DNA is TGTGCCAGCAGCTTATTCGGGGGGGGGACCAAGAAAGAAGCTTTCTTT. Its protein product is CASSLFGGGTKKEAFF. The chain uses TRBV7-2 and TRBJ1-1; D perhaps matches TRBD1 (5 bases). This CDR3 region has 16 residues. Per the germline V gene, CDR1 is SGHTA and CDR2 is FQGNSA. V lost 2 bases and J lost 8, with 21 bases in between.

The CDR3 nucleotides are TGTGCCAGCAGCCAATTGGACAGGGAGGAGGCTTTCTTT. It encodes CASSQLDREEAFF. The gene calls are TRBV14 and TRBJ1-1; TRBD1 aligns across 8 bases. J was trimmed by 11 bases and V by 2 bases; bases with no gene match: 7. Per the germline V gene, CDR1 is SGHDN and CDR2 is FVKESK. This CDR3 comprises 13 residues.

This clone came up a few times. V and J are TRBV7-2 and TRBJ2-2; TRBD1 agrees at 7 bases. From germline, CDR1 is SGHTA and CDR2 FQGNSA. This CDR3 is built from 17 residues. V trimming: 5 bases; J trimming: 0 bases; junction bases outside the gene matches: 9. The CDR3 region is CASSPKGQQANTGELFF. CDR3 DNA sequence: TGTGCCAGCAGCCCTAAGGGACAGCAGGCGAACACCGGGGAGCTGTTTTTT.